Below, 19 T cell receptor beta chains from the same sample are listed, as sequenced in a study of vaccination effects on CD4 cells after COVID-19. Pools of viral peptides were used by the ViraFEST assay to expand antigen-specific CD4+ T cells ahead of sequencing. Following culture for around 10 days, CD4+ T cells were isolated. The cohort was immunized with two doses of either the BNT162b2 or mRNA-1273 vaccine. The protocol was immunoSEQ multiplex PCR, while the TCRdb copy is restricted to in-frame clones and leaves out a portion. The top ten clones hold 1% to 1.5% of a sample with tens of thousands of clones, about three quarters of them seen once. Antigens of these TCRs are unknown. Sequencing used CD4+ T cells from PBMCs cultured with HCoV-229E spike peptides, obtained after COVID-19 vaccination. All receptors come from a human donor who received a COVID-19 vaccine.

The chain joins TRBV2 to TRBJ2-1, with 9 bases identical to TRBD1. The germline V gene encodes CDR1 SNHLY and CDR2 FYNNEI. V shed 7 bases and J 0 bases; nucleotides not matched to a gene: 7. This CDR3 comprises 16 residues. The CDR3 region has the DNA TGTGCCAGCACACAGGGGGCCCACCGCTCCTACAATGAGCAGTTCTTC. Its protein is CASTQGAHRSYNEQFF.

This sequence joins TRBV12-3 or TRBV12-4 and TRBJ1-2, with unresolved D. V was cut by 5 bases and J by 1 base, with 2 bases left in between. The CDR3 runs 11 residues. The CDR3 nucleotides read TGTGCCAGCAGTGGTAACTATGGCTACACCTTC. The encoded protein is CASSGNYGYTF.

This clone was seen only a few times. The V gene is TRBV18, the J gene TRBJ1-1; D is uncertain. Germline V gene lookup returns CDR1 KGHSH and CDR2 LQKENI. The CDR3 length is 12 residues. Trimming took 3 bases from V and 6 from J, leaving 8 bases between them. The CDR3 bases are TGTGCCAGCTCACCGGCGAGGTCTGAAGCTTTCTTT. This sequence encodes CASSPARSEAFF.

This clone was seen a handful of times. This chain joins TRBV19 and TRBJ1-3, with D perhaps matching TRBD1 (6 bases). The CDR3 is made up of 15 amino acids. Trimming left V 7 bases short and J 4 bases short, with 17 bases between. Germline V gene sequence: CDR1 LNHDA, CDR2 SQIVND (reference sequence). The DNA for the CDR3 is TGTGCCAGTACCCCTACCACAGGGCGCGGAAACACCATATATTTT. This sequence encodes CASTPTTGRGNTIYF.

The chain couples TRBV7-9 to TRBJ1-1, with D possibly being TRBD1 (5 bases). Per germline, CDR1 SEHNR and CDR2 FQNEAQ (reference sequence). Trimming stripped 3 bases from V and 0 bases from J, with 11 bases between. This CDR3 comprises 15 residues. The chain's CDR3 is CASSFSRQMNTEAFF. DNA for the CDR3: TGTGCCAGCAGCTTTAGTAGACAGATGAACACTGAAGCTTTCTTT.

The J gene is TRBJ2-3, the V gene TRBV5-1; perhaps TRBD2 as D (5 bases). The germline V gene encodes CDR1 SGHRS and CDR2 YFSETQ. The CDR3 has 16 amino acids. V was shortened by 4 bases and J by 7 bases, with 22 bases between the two germline ends. CDR3 nucleotides: TGCGCCAGCAGCACAGACCCCACCGGTACCGGGAATACGCAGTATTTT. It specifies CASSTDPTGTGNTQYF.

V usage is TRBV18 and J usage is TRBJ1-3, with a weak D call TRBD1 (5 bases). This CDR3 has 16 amino acids. V lost 5 bases to trimming and J lost 0 bases, with 14 bases between them. Germline assignment: CDR1 KGHSH and CDR2 LQKENI. CDR3 residues: CASSSGTPSSGNTIYF. The CDR3 DNA follows: TGTGCCAGCTCATCCGGGACCCCTAGCTCTGGAAACACCATATATTTT.

This clone was seen a handful of times. V is TRBV5-1 and J is TRBJ1-1; D is unresolved. Per germline, CDR1 SGHRS and CDR2 YFSETQ. V lost 2 bases, J lost 1 base, and 6 bases lay in between. The CDR3 consists of 13 residues. The CDR3 region has the DNA TGCGCCAGCAGCTTTGGGAGGAACACTGAAGCTTTCTTT. Encoded protein: CASSFGRNTEAFF.

The chain combines TRBV5-4 with TRBJ2-5; D may correspond to TRBD1 or TRBD2 (6 bases each). In germline, CDR1 is SGHNT, CDR2 YYREEE (reference sequence). V lost 1 base to trimming and J lost 1 base, with 8 bases between them. CDR3 length equals 14 residues. CDR3 loop: CASSLRGVQETQYF. Written as DNA, the CDR3 is TGTGCCAGCAGCTTGAGGGGGGTCCAAGAGACCCAGTACTTC.

This chain connects TRBV15 to TRBJ2-5; perhaps TRBD2 as D (6 bases). The germline V and J ends were trimmed by 5 bases and 1 base, with 14 bases remaining between them. The CDR3 extends over 15 amino acids. The germline V gene has CDR1 LNHNV and CDR2 YYDKDF (reference sequence). The CDR3 spells CATSFSGTFQETQYF. The DNA for the CDR3 is TGTGCCACCAGCTTTTCCGGGACTTTCCAAGAGACCCAGTACTTC.

The chain joins TRBV6-2 or TRBV6-3 to TRBJ1-5; D unclear. The germline V gene has CDR1 MNHEY and CDR2 SVGEGT. The V end lost 2 bases, the J end lost 2 bases, and 7 bases lay between the germline ends. This CDR3 comprises 14 residues. The CDR3 DNA follows: TGTGCCAGCAGTTACAGAAGTGGCAATCAGCCCCAGCATTTT. Its translation is CASSYRSGNQPQHF.

CDR3 in amino acids: CASSEEEGGQETQYF. The CDR3 DNA is TGTGCCAGCAGTGAAGAAGAGGGGGGGCAGGAGACCCAGTACTTC. The chain has TRBV2 and TRBJ2-5; D possibly corresponds to TRBD2 (7 bases). Trimming removed 1 base from V and 5 bases from J, with 14 bases in between. Looked up from germline, CDR1 is SNHLY and CDR2 is FYNNEI. CDR3 size: 15 residues.

The rearrangement joins TRBV7-2 to TRBJ2-2; D possibly corresponds to TRBD1 (5 bases). The V and J ends lost 1 base and 4 bases respectively, with 13 bases between them. This CDR3 has 16 amino acids. Germline V lookup: CDR1 SGHTA, CDR2 FQGNSA. CDR3 amino acids: CASSLGGGGFTGELFF. Written as DNA, the CDR3 is TGTGCCAGCAGCTTAGGGGGCGGCGGATTCACCGGGGAGCTGTTTTTT. The full variable domain, rest sourced from reference TRBV7-2 and TRBJ2-2, is GAGVSQSPSNKVTEKGKDVELRCDPISGHTALYWYRQSLGQGLEFLIYFQGNSAPDKSGLPSDRFSAERTGGSVSTLTIQRTQQEDSAVYLCASSLGGGGFTGELFFGEGSRLTVL.

This chain links TRBV7-8 with TRBJ2-7, with unresolved D. V lost 4 bases and J lost 3, with 19 bases in between. The CDR3 has 16 residues. In germline, CDR1 is SGHVS, CDR2 FQNEAQ. CDR3 in amino acids: CASSSRERAQLYEQYV. CDR3 sequence (DNA): TGTGCCAGCAGCTCAAGAGAACGGGCCCAGCTCTACGAGCAGTACGTC.

The rearrangement links TRBV7-3 to TRBJ2-1; 8 positions agree with TRBD2. V lost 5 bases to trimming and J lost 3 bases; unmatched junction nucleotides: 9. Per germline, CDR1 SGHTA and CDR2 FQGTGA. This CDR3 is built from 16 residues. The CDR3 DNA is TGTGCCAGCAGCCCAACGGGGGGGGGCTTCTACAATGAGCAGTTCTTC. This translates into CASSPTGGGFYNEQFF. Variable domain in full (rest from reference TRBV7-3 and TRBJ2-1): GAGVSQTPSNKVTEKGKYVELRCDPISGHTALYWYRQSLGQGPEFLIYFQGTGAADDSGLPNDRFFAVRPEGSVSTLKIQRTERGDSAVYLCASSPTGGGFYNEQFFGPGTRLTVL.

V and J are TRBV28 and TRBJ2-7; 7 bases are shared with TRBD1. The CDR3 is 13 amino acids. CDR1 and CDR2 from the germline V gene are MDHEN and SYDVKM. J gave up 5 bases and V 7 bases, and 8 bases lay outside the gene matches. The CDR3 sequence: CASKRQGSDEQYV. The CDR3 DNA reads as TGTGCCAGCAAAAGACAGGGATCTGACGAGCAGTACGTC.

The chain links TRBV18 to TRBJ1-5, with D possibly matching TRBD1 (6 bases). CDR3 length equals 14 residues. CDR1 and CDR2 (germline): KGHSH, LQKENI. With 3 bases removed from V and 6 bases from J, the gap between germline ends came to 12 bases. The CDR3 coding sequence is TGTGCCAGCTCACCTACAGGGTCGGGTCAGCCCCAGCATTTT. Translation gives CASSPTGSGQPQHF.

This clone turned up a few times. This sequence joins TRBV7-9 and TRBJ1-4; D unresolved. The CDR3 has 15 amino acids. Germline values: CDR1 SEHNR, CDR2 FQNEAQ (reference sequence). Trimming took off 1 base at V and 4 bases at J, with 10 bases between the two ends. CDR3 in amino acids: CASSLETRLNEKLFF. DNA for the CDR3: TGTGCCAGCAGCTTAGAGACCCGTCTTAATGAAAAACTGTTTTTT.

This clone was seen a single time. V is TRBV7-2 and J is TRBJ1-2; D might be TRBD1 (6 bases). CDR1 is SGHTA, CDR2 FQGNSA, per germline. Deletions cut 1 base from V and 5 bases from J, with 17 bases between. This CDR3 region has 16 residues. The CDR3 sequence is CASSLVGVSQGYGYTF. For the CDR3, the DNA is TGTGCCAGCAGCTTAGTGGGGGTGTCCCAGGGGTATGGCTACACCTTC.